This T cell receptor beta chain was profiled in a study of T cells after yellow fever vaccination. One entry per CDR3 protein results from TCRdb running MiXCR on the 5' RACE reads. This table holds approximately 260,000 distinct CDR3 sequences, 5.2% found once. This clonotype was recorded a few times. Antigen: not known. General study points: Peak timing came faster in the weaker secondary response, day 5 versus 15.

The sequence came from a man in his late teens or twenties who received the YFV17D yellow fever vaccine. The sequenced sample was CD4+ T cells sorted from PBMCs, obtained on the day of the yellow fever booster vaccination.

CDR3 nucleotides: TGTGCCAGCAGTTCCAGGACAGGGAGCGCTGACTATGGCTACACCTTC. This codes for CASSSRTGSADYGYTF. The J gene is TRBJ1-2, the V gene TRBV6-2 or TRBV6-3, with TRBD1 matching over 8 bases. The CDR3 extends over 16 amino acids. V shed 4 bases and J 3 bases; nucleotides not matched to a gene: 10. CDR1 is MNHEY and CDR2 is SVGEGT in the germline V gene.